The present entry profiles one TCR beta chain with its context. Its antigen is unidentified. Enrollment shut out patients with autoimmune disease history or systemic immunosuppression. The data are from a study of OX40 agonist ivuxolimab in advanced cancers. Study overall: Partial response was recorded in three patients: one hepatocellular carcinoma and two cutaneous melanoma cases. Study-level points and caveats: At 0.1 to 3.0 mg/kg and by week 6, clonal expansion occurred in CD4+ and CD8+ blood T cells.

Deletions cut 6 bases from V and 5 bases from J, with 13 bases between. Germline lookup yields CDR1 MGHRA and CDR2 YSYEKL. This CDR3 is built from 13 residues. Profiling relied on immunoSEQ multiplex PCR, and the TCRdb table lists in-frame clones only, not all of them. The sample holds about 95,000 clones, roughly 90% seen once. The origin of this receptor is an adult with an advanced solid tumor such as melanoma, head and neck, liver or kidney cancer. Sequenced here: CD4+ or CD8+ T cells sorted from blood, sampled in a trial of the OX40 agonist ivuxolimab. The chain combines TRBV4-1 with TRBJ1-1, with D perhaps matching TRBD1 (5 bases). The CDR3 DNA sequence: TGCGCCAGCAGAGGCATGGGGCTAACTGAAGCTTTCTTT. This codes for CASRGMGLTEAFF.